This TCR beta chain stems from a study of CXCR3-negative and CXCR3-positive naive CD8 T cells. Study-wide background: Some 140 million TRB reads were obtained in total, which works out to about 1.5 +/- 0.3 million per library.

Libraries were UMI-labeled 5' RACE TRB cDNA. TCRdb re-called the 5' RACE reads, yielding one record per CDR3 amino acid sequence without DNA. Its listing shows about 120,000 distinct CDR3 sequences. Study-wide findings and caveats: CXCR3 levels fell partly with cryopreservation; most assays relied on fresh PBMCs. The TRB CDR3s that CXCR3-positive naive cells carried were more hydrophobic than those of CXCR3-negative naive cells. Naive subsets expressed similar surface CD5; TRB CDR3 features served to infer TCR strength. Memory CD8+ cells showed much lower diversity, while both naive subsets were comparably high.

About this clonotype itself: Its target is unknown.

Germline V CDR1 and CDR2: DFQATT, SNEGSKA (reference sequence). The CDR3 consists of 12 residues. This clonotype was obtained from a human donor in good health. Some clones in this sample may be carry-over from other donors' samples. Material: naive CXCR3+ CD8+ T cells from blood. The sample's subset: CD45RO-CCR7+CD27+CD95- naive CD8+ T cells expressing CXCR3 (TNR3+). V and J are TRBV20-1 and TRBJ1-2. The CDR3 sequence: CSALVPNYGYTF.